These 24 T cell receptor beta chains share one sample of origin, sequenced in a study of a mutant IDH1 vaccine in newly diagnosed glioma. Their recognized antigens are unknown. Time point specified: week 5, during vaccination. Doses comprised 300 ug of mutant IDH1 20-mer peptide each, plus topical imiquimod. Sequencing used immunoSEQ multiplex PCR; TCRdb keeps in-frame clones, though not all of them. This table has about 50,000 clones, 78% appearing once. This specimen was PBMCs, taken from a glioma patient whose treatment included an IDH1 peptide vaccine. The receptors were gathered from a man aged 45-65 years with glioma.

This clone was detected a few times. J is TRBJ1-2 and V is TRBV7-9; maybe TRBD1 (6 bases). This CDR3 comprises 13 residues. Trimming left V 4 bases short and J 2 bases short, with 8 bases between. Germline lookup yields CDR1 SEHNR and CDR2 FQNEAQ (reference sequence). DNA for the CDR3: TGTGCCAGCAGCTACGGACAGAACTATGGCTACACCTTC. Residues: CASSYGQNYGYTF.

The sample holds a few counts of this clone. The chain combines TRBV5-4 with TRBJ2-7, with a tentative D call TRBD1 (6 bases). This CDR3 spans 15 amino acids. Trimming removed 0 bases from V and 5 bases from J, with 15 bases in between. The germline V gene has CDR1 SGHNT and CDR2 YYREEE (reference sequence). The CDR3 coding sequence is TGTGCCAGCAGCTTGGGTAACAGGGAATGGAACGAGCAGTACTTC. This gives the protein CASSLGNREWNEQYF.

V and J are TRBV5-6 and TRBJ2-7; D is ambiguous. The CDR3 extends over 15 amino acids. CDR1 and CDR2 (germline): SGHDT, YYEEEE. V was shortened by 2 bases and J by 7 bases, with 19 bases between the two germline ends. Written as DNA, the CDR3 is TGTGCCAGCAGCTTAGGGTTGGGTCTGATGCGGGAGCAGTACTTC. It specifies CASSLGLGLMREQYF.

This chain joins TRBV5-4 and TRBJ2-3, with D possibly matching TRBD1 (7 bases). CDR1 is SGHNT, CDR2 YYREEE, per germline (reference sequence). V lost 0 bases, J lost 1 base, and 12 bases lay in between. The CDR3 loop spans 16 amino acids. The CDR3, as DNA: TGTGCCAGCAGCTTGGTTCAGGGGGGACGCACAGATACGCAGTATTTT. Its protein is CASSLVQGGRTDTQYF.

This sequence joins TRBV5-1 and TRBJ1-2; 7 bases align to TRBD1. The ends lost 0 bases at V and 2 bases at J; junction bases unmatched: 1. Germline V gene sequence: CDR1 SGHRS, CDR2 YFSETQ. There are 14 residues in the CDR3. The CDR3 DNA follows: TGCGCCAGCAGCTTGGTGGGACAGAACTATGGCTACACCTTC. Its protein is CASSLVGQNYGYTF. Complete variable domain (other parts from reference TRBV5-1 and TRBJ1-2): KAGVTQTPRYLIKTRGQQVTLSCSPISGHRSVSWYQQTPGQGLQFLFEYFSETQRNKGNFPGRFSGRQFSNSRSEMNVSTLELGDSALYLCASSLVGQNYGYTFGSGTRLTVV.

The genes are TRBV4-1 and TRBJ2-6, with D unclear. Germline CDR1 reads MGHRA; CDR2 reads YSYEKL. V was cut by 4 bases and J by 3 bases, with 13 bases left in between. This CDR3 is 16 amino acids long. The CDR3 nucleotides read TGCGCCAGCAGCCGGACGGTGGTTGGTGGGGCCAACGTCCTGACTTTC. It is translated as CASSRTVVGGANVLTF.

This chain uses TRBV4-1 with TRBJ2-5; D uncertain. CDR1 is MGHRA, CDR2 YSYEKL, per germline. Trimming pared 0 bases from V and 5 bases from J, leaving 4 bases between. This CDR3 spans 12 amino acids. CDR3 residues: CASSQDWETQYF. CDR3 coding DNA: TGCGCCAGCAGCCAAGATTGGGAGACCCAGTACTTC.

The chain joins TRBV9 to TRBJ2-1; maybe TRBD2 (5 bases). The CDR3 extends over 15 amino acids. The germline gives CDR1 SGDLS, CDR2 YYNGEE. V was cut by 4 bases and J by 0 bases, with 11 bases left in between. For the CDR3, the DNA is TGTGCCAGCAGCCCGCTGGGGAGCTCCTACAATGAGCAGTTCTTC. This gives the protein CASSPLGSSYNEQFF.

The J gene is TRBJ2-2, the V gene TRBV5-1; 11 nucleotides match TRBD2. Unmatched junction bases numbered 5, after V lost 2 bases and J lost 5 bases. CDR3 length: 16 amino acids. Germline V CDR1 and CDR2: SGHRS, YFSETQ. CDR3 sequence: CASSFLAGGRTGELFF. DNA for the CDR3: TGCGCCAGCAGCTTCCTAGCGGGGGGCCGGACCGGGGAGCTGTTTTTT. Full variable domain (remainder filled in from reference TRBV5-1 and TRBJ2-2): KAGVTQTPRYLIKTRGQQVTLSCSPISGHRSVSWYQQTPGQGLQFLFEYFSETQRNKGNFPGRFSGRQFSNSRSEMNVSTLELGDSALYLCASSFLAGGRTGELFFGEGSRLTVL.

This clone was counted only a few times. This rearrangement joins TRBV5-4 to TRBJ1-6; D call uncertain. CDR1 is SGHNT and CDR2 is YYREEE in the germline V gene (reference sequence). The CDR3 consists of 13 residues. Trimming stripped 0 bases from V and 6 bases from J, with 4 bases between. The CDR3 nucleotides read TGTGCCAGCAGCTTGGGATCTAATTCACCCCTCCACTTT. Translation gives CASSLGSNSPLHF.

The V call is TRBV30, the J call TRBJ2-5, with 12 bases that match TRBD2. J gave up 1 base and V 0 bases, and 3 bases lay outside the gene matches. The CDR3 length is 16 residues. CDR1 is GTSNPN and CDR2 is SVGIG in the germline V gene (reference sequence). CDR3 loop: CAWSVTSGGFQETQYF. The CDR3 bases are TGTGCCTGGAGTGTAACTAGCGGGGGGTTCCAAGAGACCCAGTACTTC.

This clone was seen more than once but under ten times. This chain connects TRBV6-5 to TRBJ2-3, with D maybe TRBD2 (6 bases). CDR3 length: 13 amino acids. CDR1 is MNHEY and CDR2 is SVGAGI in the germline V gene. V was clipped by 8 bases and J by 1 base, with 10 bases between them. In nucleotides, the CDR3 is TGTGCCAGCCGGGACTCACGCACAGATACGCAGTATTTT. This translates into CASRDSRTDTQYF.

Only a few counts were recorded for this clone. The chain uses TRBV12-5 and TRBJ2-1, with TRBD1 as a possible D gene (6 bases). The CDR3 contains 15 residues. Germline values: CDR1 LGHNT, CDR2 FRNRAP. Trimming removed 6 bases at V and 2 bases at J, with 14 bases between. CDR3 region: CASGLTGTPYNEQFF. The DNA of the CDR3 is TGTGCTAGTGGCCTAACCGGGACACCCTACAATGAGCAGTTCTTC. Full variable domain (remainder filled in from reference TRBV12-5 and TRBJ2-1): DARVTQTPRHKVTEMGQEVTMRCQPILGHNTVFWYRQTMMQGLELLAYFRNRAPLDDSGMPKDRFSAEMPDATLATLKIQPSEPRDSAVYFCASGLTGTPYNEQFFGPGTRLTVL.

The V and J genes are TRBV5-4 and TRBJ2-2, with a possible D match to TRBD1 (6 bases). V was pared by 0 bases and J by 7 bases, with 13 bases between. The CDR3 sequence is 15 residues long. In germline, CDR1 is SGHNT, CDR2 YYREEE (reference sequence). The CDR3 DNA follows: TGTGCCAGCAGCTTGGACAGGGAATCGGACGGGGAGCTGTTTTTT. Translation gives CASSLDRESDGELFF.

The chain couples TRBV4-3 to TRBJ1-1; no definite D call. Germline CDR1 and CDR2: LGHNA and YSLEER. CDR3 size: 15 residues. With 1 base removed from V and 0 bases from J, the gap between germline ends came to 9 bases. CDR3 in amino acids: CASSQVWTVNTEAFF. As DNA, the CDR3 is TGCGCCAGCAGCCAAGTTTGGACCGTGAACACTGAAGCTTTCTTT.

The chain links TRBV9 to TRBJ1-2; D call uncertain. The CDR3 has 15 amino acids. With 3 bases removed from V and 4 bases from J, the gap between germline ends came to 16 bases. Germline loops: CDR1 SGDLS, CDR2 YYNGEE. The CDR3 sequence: CASSAGLSGGYGYTF. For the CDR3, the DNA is TGTGCCAGCAGCGCCGGACTATCCGGTGGCTATGGCTACACCTTC.

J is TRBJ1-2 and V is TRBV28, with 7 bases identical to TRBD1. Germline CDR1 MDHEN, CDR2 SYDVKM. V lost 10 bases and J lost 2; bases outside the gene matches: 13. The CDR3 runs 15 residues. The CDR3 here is CATNRGSPRNYGYTF. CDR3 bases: TGTGCCACTAACAGGGGAAGCCCGCGGAACTATGGCTACACCTTC.

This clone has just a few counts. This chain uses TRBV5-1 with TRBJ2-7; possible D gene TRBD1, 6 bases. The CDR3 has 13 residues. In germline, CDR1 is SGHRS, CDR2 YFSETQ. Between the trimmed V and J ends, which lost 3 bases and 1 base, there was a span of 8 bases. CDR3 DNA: TGCGCCAGCAGCTCGACAGGTTCCTACGAGCAGTACTTC. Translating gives CASSSTGSYEQYF.

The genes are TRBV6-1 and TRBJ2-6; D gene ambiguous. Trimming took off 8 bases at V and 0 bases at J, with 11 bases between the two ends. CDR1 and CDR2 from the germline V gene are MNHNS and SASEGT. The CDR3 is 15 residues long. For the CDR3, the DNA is TGTGCCAGCCAGGAGTTATTCTCTGGGGCCAACGTCCTGACTTTC. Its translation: CASQELFSGANVLTF.

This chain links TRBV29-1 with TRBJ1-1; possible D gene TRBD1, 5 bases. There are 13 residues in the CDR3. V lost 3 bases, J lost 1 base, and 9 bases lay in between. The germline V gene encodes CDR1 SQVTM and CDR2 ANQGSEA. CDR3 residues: CSVEVGQNTEAFF. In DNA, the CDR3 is TGCAGCGTTGAGGTAGGACAGAACACTGAAGCTTTCTTT. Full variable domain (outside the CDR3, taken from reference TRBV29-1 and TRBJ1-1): SAVISQKPSRDICQRGTSLTIQCQVDSQVTMMFWYRQQPGQSLTLIATANQGSEATYESGFVIDKFPISRPNLTFSTLTVSNMSPEDSSIYLCSVEVGQNTEAFFGQGTRLTVV.

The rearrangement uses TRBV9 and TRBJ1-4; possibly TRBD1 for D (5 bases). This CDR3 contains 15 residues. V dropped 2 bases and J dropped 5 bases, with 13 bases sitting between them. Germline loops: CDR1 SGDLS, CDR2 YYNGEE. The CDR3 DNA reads TGTGCCAGCAGCGTGGTTGGGCAGGGAAATGAAAAACTGTTTTTT. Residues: CASSVVGQGNEKLFF.

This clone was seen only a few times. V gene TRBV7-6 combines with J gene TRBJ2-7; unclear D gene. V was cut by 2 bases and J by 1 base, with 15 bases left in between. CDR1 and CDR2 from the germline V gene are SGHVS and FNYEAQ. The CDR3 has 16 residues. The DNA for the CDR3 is TGTGCCAGCAGCTTAAGTTCTGGGTCGGAATCCTACGAGCAGTACTTC. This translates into CASSLSSGSESYEQYF.

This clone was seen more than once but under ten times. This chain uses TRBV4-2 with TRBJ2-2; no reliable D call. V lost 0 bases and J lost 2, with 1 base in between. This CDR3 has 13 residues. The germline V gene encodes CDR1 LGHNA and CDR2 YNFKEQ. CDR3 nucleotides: TGTGCCAGCAGCCAAGATAACACCGGGGAGCTGTTTTTT. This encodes CASSQDNTGELFF.

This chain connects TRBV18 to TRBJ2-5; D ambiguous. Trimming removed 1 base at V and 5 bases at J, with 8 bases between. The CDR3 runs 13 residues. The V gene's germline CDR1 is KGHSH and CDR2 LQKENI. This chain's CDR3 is CASSPQVSETQYF. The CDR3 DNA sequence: TGTGCCAGCTCACCACAAGTATCCGAGACCCAGTACTTC. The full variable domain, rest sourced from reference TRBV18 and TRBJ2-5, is NAGVMQNPRHLVRRRGQEARLRCSPMKGHSHVYWYRQLPEEGLKFMVYLQKENIIDESGMPKERFSAEFPKEGPSILRIQQVVRGDSAAYFCASSPQVSETQYFGPGTRLLVL.